Each of the 25 T cell receptor beta chains below was sequenced from the same sample in a study of cytomegalovirus exposure and HLA in healthy donors. PCR amplification relied on 60 Vbeta primers (plus 13 Jbeta primers). The data were produced by immunoSEQ multiplex PCR, yet TCRdb's version contains in-frame clones alone and is incomplete. The sample yields some 150,000 clones, roughly 77% seen once. The sample was PBMCs. The receptors stem from a human donor in good health.

The chain links TRBV30 to TRBJ2-7; 13 bases are a match to TRBD2. The trim removed 3 bases at V and 4 bases at J, leaving 9 bases unmatched. The CDR3 loop spans 16 amino acids. Germline CDR1 is GTSNPN and CDR2 is SVGIG (reference sequence). In nucleotides, the CDR3 is TGTGCCTGGAGCTTCGGACTAGCGGGGGCGATATACGAGCAGTACTTC. It codes for CAWSFGLAGAIYEQYF.

This chain uses TRBV11-2 with TRBJ2-7; the D gene is possibly TRBD2 (6 bases). Germline V gene sequence: CDR1 SGHAT, CDR2 FQNNGV. Between the trimmed V and J ends, which lost 0 bases and 2 bases, there was a span of 20 bases. The CDR3 covers 18 residues. In DNA, the CDR3 is TGTGCCAGCAGCTTAGACCACCTCCCCCGCTCGGGGGCCTACGAGCAGTACTTC. Protein product: CASSLDHLPRSGAYEQYF.

The genes are TRBV19 and TRBJ1-5; D is possibly TRBD1 (5 bases). CDR3 length equals 13 residues. Germline V gives CDR1 LNHDA, CDR2 SQIVND (reference sequence). Trimming cost V 0 bases and J 7 bases, with 7 bases left between them. CDR3 residues: CASSIETDQPQHF. The CDR3 nucleotides are TGTGCCAGTAGTATAGAGACAGACCAGCCCCAGCATTTT.

The chain uses TRBV5-1 and TRBJ2-7, with 9 bases fitting TRBD1. The CDR3 contains 14 residues. In germline, CDR1 is SGHRS, CDR2 YFSETQ. Losses at the gene ends were 4 bases for V and 4 bases for J; bases not matched to a gene: 6. CDR3 nucleotide sequence: TGCGCCAGCAGCCTGGGACAGGGAGGATACGAGCAGTACTTC. The encoded protein is CASSLGQGGYEQYF.

The CDR3 spells CASSNPGKNTEAFF. In DNA form, the CDR3 reads TGCGCCAGCAGCAACCCCGGGAAAAACACTGAAGCTTTCTTT. This chain links TRBV4-1 with TRBJ1-1; D gene ambiguous. The CDR3 totals 14 residues. Germline CDR1 is MGHRA and CDR2 is YSYEKL. V was shortened by 5 bases and J by 2 bases, with 12 bases between the two germline ends.

The chain combines TRBV28 with TRBJ2-5, with no clear D. The V end lost 3 bases, the J end lost 6 bases, and 8 bases lay between the germline ends. The CDR3 covers 12 residues. The germline gives CDR1 MDHEN, CDR2 SYDVKM. DNA of the CDR3: TGTGCCAGCAGTTTGCTACCCCAGACCCAGTACTTC. Its translation is CASSLLPQTQYF. Drawing the rest from reference TRBV28 and TRBJ2-5, the complete variable domain is DVKVTQSSRYLVKRTGEKVFLECVQDMDHENMFWYRQDPGLGLRLIYFSYDVKMKEKGDIPEGYSVSREKKERFSLILESASTNQTSMYLCASSLLPQTQYFGPGTRLLVL.

The V call is TRBV28, the J call TRBJ2-1, with TRBD1 as a possible D gene (6 bases). Germline V gene sequence: CDR1 MDHEN, CDR2 SYDVKM. This CDR3 region has 13 residues. V was trimmed by 6 bases and J by 3 bases, leaving 9 bases between them. The CDR3 region has the DNA TGTGCCAGCAGGAGGACAGACTACAATGAGCAGTTCTTC. This translates into CASRRTDYNEQFF.

This chain connects TRBV30 to TRBJ2-1; D gene ambiguous. This CDR3 region has 11 residues. Per germline, CDR1 GTSNPN and CDR2 SVGIG (reference sequence). V lost 4 bases and J lost 7, with 8 bases in between. CDR3 amino acids: CAWTGANEQFF. The CDR3 coding sequence is TGTGCCTGGACCGGTGCTAATGAGCAGTTCTTC.

On this clone: An end of the junction does not agree with germline; a read error may underlie this. The chain employs TRBV2 and TRBJ1-2, with 7 nucleotides matching TRBD1. Germline assignment: CDR1 SNHLY and CDR2 FYNNEI. This CDR3 has 13 amino acids. CDR3: CASSERQGQGYPF. CDR3 DNA sequence: TGTGCCAGCAGTGAGAGACAGGGCCAAGGCTACCCCTTC. Full variable domain (missing parts from reference TRBV2 and TRBJ1-2): EPEVTQTPSHQVTQMGQEVILRCVPISNHLYFYWYRQILGQKVEFLVSFYNNEISEKSEIFDDQFSVERPDGSNFTLKIRSTKLEDSAMYFCASSERQGQGYPFGSGTRLTVV.

The J gene is TRBJ1-4, the V gene TRBV1; TRBD1 is taken as the D call from the table, unchecked against the DNA. TRBV1 is a recognized pseudogene. This CDR3 has 19 residues. CDR3 region: CTSSQILGTGGALGEKLFF. CDR3 bases: TGCACCAGCAGCCAGATACTGGGGACAGGGGGCGCATTAGGGGAAAAACTGTTTTTT.

This chain links TRBV13 with TRBJ2-3; weak D call: TRBD2 (5 bases). This CDR3 spans 14 amino acids. The V end lost 5 bases, the J end lost 4 bases, and 13 bases lay between the germline ends. Germline CDR1 PRHDT, CDR2 FYEKMQ (reference sequence). As DNA, the CDR3 is TGTGCCAGCAGCCACGGACTGGCGGCAGATACGCAGTATTTT. It yields the protein CASSHGLAADTQYF.

The chain recombines TRBV6-5 with TRBJ1-2; 9 bases map to TRBD1. This CDR3 has 15 amino acids. The V gene end was trimmed by 2 bases and the J gene end by 5 bases; junction bases not matched to a gene: 6. The germline V gene encodes CDR1 MNHEY and CDR2 SVGAGI. CDR3 nucleotide sequence: TGTGCCAGCAGTTACGGACAGGGGATTGCGTATGGCTACACCTTC. As protein: CASSYGQGIAYGYTF.

The V call is TRBV19, the J call TRBJ2-2; D is perhaps TRBD1 (6 bases). Germline CDR1 reads LNHDA; CDR2 reads SQIVND (reference sequence). Trimming took off 5 bases at V and 2 bases at J, with 15 bases between the two ends. This CDR3 has 16 amino acids. The CDR3 DNA reads as TGTGCCAGTAGTCGGATGACAGGCTCTAACACCGGGGAGCTGTTTTTT. It specifies CASSRMTGSNTGELFF.

The table lists this clone with a count of one. V gene TRBV9 combines with J gene TRBJ2-1; 9 bases map to TRBD2. Per the germline V gene, CDR1 is SGDLS and CDR2 is YYNGEE. V lost 0 bases to trimming and J lost 6 bases; unmatched junction nucleotides: 4. The CDR3 runs 15 residues. CDR3 sequence reads: CASSVGLAAGNEQFF. The CDR3 nucleotides are TGTGCCAGCAGCGTAGGACTAGCGGCGGGCAATGAGCAGTTCTTC.

This chain links TRBV6-5 with TRBJ2-5; 7 bases agree with TRBD1. The CDR3 extends over 15 amino acids. With V trimmed by 5 bases and J by 4 bases, 10 bases remained unmatched. CDR1 is MNHEY, CDR2 SVGAGI, per germline. The CDR3 nucleotides read TGTGCCAGCAGTCGCGACAGGGTCCTGACAGAGACCCAGTACTTC. It codes for CASSRDRVLTETQYF.

The rearrangement links TRBV18 to TRBJ2-2; TRBD2 aligns across 11 bases. Germline CDR1 is KGHSH and CDR2 is LQKENI. CDR3 length: 16 residues. V shed 3 bases and J 6 bases; nucleotides not matched to a gene: 6. This chain's CDR3 is CASSPNSGRAAGELFF. In DNA form, the CDR3 reads TGTGCCAGCTCACCGAATAGCGGGAGGGCCGCCGGGGAGCTGTTTTTT.

In DNA form, the CDR3 reads TGTGCCAGCAGCCCGGAACTAGCGGGAGATTACGCGGGTACAGATACGCAGTATTTT. Protein product: CASSPELAGDYAGTDTQYF. The chain couples TRBV5-4 to TRBJ2-3; 11 bases match TRBD2. The germline V gene has CDR1 SGHNT and CDR2 YYREEE (reference sequence). The CDR3 has 19 amino acids. The V and J ends lost 4 bases and 3 bases, in that order; junction bases with no gene match: 16. Supplemented by reference TRBV5-4 and TRBJ2-3, the full variable domain reads ETGVTQSPTHLIKTRGQQVTLRCSSQSGHNTVSWYQQALGQGPQFIFQYYREEENGRGNFPPRFSGLQFPNYSSELNVNALELDDSALYLCASSPELAGDYAGTDTQYFGPGTRLTVL.

The chain links TRBV5-4 to TRBJ1-2; no reliable D call. CDR3 length: 14 amino acids. CDR1 is SGHNT, CDR2 YYREEE, per germline (reference sequence). V was trimmed by 0 bases and J by 6 bases, leaving 12 bases between them. CDR3 nucleotide sequence: TGTGCCAGCAGCTTGGGGGCCGTAAATAATGGCTACACCTTC. Protein product: CASSLGAVNNGYTF.

The chain combines TRBV27 with TRBJ2-1; 8 positions agree with TRBD2. CDR1 and CDR2 (germline): MNHEY, SMNVEV (reference sequence). CDR3 size: 15 residues. V trimming: 5 bases; J trimming: 0 bases; junction bases outside the gene matches: 3. The CDR3 DNA sequence: TGTGCCAGCAGTGTCACTAGCGGCTCCTACAATGAGCAGTTCTTC. This translates into CASSVTSGSYNEQFF.

This chain joins TRBV19 and TRBJ1-1; D gene unclear. Germline V gives CDR1 LNHDA, CDR2 SQIVND (reference sequence). This CDR3 has 14 residues. V gave up 5 bases and J gave up 1 base, with 11 bases separating them. This chain's CDR3 is CASSQKSGNTEAFF. The CDR3 coding sequence is TGTGCCAGTAGTCAAAAAAGCGGGAACACTGAAGCTTTCTTT.

The chain uses TRBV30 and TRBJ1-5, with D unclear. This CDR3 is built from 13 residues. Germline V gives CDR1 GTSNPN, CDR2 SVGIG (reference sequence). V was cut by 7 bases and J by 4 bases, with 14 bases left in between. In nucleotides, the CDR3 is TGTGCCTCCCGCGCCTCCGGTAATCAGCCCCAGCATTTT. Translation gives CASRASGNQPQHF.

The J gene is TRBJ1-5, the V gene TRBV6-1; 8 bases line up with TRBD1. The trim removed 5 bases at V and 7 bases at J, leaving 10 bases unmatched. Germline values: CDR1 MNHNS, CDR2 SASEGT. The CDR3 extends over 15 amino acids. Written as DNA, the CDR3 is TGTGCCAGCAGTATAATACAGGGGGTAGAGCAGCCCCAGCATTTT. It yields the protein CASSIIQGVEQPQHF.

The chain links TRBV5-4 to TRBJ2-1; TRBD2 agrees at 14 bases. Losses at the gene ends were 4 bases for V and 4 bases for J; bases not matched to a gene: 4. Germline V gives CDR1 SGHNT, CDR2 YYREEE (reference sequence). This CDR3 is built from 16 residues. The chain's CDR3 is CASSPGTSGGYNEQFF. The CDR3 DNA reads as TGTGCCAGCAGCCCAGGGACTAGCGGGGGTTACAATGAGCAGTTCTTC.

The V and J genes are TRBV27 and TRBJ2-5, with no clear D. V lost 1 base and J lost 0, with 12 bases in between. The CDR3 has 16 amino acids. CDR1 MNHEY and CDR2 SMNVEV come from the germline V gene (reference sequence). CDR3 bases: TGTGCCAGCAGTTTATGTTACAGAAAGTACCAAGAGACCCAGTACTTC. Protein product: CASSLCYRKYQETQYF.

V usage is TRBV6-5 and J usage is TRBJ2-1, with D possibly TRBD1 on 5 matching bases. V was shortened by 8 bases and J by 2 bases, with 7 bases between the two germline ends. Germline V lookup: CDR1 MNHEY, CDR2 SVGAGI. The CDR3 length is 12 residues. For the CDR3, the DNA is TGTGCCAGCTGGGGCGCCTACAATGAGCAGTTCTTC. It yields the protein CASWGAYNEQFF.